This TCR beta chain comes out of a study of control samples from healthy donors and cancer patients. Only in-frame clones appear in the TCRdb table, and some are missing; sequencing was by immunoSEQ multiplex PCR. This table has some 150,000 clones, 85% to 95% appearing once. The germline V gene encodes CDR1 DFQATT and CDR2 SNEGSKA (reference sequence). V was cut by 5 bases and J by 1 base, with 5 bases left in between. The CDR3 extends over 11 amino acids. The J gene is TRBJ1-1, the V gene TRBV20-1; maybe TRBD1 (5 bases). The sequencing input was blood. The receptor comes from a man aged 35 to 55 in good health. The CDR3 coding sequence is TGCAGTGCTGGGGGGAACACTGAAGCTTTCTTT. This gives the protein CSAGGNTEAFF.